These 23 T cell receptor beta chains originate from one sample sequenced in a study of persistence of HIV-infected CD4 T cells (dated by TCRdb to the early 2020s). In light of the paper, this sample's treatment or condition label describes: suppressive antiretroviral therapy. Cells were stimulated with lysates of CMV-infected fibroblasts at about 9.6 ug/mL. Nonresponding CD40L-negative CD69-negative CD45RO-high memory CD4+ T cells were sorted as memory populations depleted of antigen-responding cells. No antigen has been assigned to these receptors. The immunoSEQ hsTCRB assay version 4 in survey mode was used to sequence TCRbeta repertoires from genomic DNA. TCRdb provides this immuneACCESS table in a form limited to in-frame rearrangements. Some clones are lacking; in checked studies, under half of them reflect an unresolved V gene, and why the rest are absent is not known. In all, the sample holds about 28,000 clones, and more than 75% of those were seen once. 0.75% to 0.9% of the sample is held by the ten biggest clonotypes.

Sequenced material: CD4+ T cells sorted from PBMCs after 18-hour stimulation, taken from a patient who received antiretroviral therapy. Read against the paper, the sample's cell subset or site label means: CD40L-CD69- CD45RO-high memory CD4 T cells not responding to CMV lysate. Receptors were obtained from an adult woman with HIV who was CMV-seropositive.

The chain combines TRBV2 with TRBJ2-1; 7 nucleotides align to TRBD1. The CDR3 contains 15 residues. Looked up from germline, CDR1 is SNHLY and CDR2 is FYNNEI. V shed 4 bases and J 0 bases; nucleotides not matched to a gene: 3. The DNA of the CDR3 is TGTGCCAGCAGTGGGGGACAGAGCTCCTACAATGAGCAGTTCTTC. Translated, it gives CASSGGQSSYNEQFF.

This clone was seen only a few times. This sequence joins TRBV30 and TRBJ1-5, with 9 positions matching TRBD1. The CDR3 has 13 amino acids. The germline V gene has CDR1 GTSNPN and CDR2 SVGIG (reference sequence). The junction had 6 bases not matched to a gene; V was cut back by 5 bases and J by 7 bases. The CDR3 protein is CAWSNRGRQPQHF. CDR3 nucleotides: TGTGCCTGGTCTAACAGGGGGCGCCAGCCCCAGCATTTT.

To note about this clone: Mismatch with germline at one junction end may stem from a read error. The CDR3 loop is CASTYEGGRHAYGYTF. In nucleotides, the CDR3 is TGTGCCAGCACTTACGAGGGGGGGCGGCATGCCTATGGCTACACCTTC. This rearrangement joins TRBV6-6 to TRBJ1-2, with D possibly TRBD1 on 6 matching bases. The CDR3 covers 16 residues. Germline-derived CDR1 and CDR2 are MNHNY and SVGAGI (reference sequence).

CDR3 amino acids: CASSPLTASGANVLTF. The CDR3 bases are TGTGCCAGCAGCCCATTGACTGCCTCTGGGGCCAACGTCCTGACTTTC. This chain uses TRBV7-3 with TRBJ2-6; D unclear. The CDR3 contains 16 residues. Germline V gene sequence: CDR1 SGHTA, CDR2 FQGTGA. V lost 5 bases, J lost 0 bases, and 11 bases lay in between.

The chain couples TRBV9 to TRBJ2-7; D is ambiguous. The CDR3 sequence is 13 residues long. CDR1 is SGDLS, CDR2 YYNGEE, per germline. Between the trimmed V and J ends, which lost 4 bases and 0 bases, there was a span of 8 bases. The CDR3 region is CASSSRPSYEQYF. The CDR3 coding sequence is TGTGCCAGCAGCTCTCGTCCCTCCTACGAGCAGTACTTC.

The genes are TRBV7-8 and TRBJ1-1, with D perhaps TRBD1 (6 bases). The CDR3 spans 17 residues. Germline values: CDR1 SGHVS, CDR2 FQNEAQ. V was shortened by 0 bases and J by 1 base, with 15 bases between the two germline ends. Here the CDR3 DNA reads TGTGCCAGCAGCTTAGCGAGGGCAGGGGTCTCGAACACTGAAGCTTTCTTT. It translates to CASSLARAGVSNTEAFF.

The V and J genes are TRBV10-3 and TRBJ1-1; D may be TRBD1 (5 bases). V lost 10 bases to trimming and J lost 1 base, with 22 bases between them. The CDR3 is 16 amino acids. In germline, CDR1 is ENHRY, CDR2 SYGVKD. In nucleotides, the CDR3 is TGTGCCACCCAACCGGGGGTCGCATCGGGGAACACTGAAGCTTTCTTT. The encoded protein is CATQPGVASGNTEAFF.

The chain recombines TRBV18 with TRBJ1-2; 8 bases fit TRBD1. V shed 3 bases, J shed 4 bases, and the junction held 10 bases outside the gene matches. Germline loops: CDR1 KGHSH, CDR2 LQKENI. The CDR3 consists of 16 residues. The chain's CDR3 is CASSPGQGAILYGYTF. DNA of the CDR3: TGTGCCAGCTCACCCGGGCAGGGGGCGATTCTCTATGGCTACACCTTC.

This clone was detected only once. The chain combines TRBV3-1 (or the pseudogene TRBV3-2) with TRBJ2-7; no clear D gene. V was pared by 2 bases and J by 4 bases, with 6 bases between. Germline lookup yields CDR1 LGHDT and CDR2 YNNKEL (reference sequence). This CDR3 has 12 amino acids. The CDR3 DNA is TGTGCCAGCAGCCAAAGGGAATACGAGCAGTACTTC. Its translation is CASSQREYEQYF.

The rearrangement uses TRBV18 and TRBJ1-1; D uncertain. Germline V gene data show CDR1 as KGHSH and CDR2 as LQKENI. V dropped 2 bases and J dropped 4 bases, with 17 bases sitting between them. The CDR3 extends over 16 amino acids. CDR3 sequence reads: CASSPFESTPGTEAFF. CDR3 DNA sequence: TGTGCCAGCTCACCATTCGAGTCCACCCCGGGCACTGAAGCTTTCTTT.

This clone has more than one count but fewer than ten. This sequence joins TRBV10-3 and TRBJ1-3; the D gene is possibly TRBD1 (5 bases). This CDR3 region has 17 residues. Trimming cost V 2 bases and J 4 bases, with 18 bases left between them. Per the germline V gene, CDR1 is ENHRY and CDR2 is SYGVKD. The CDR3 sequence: CAISEILQARMGNTIYF. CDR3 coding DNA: TGTGCCATCAGTGAGATTTTACAGGCCCGAATGGGAAACACCATATATTTT.

CDR3 in DNA: TGTGCCAGCTCAGAGAACAGGGGCGCTGAAGCTTTCTTT. Translating it yields CASSENRGAEAFF. The J gene is TRBJ1-1, the V gene TRBV18, with 7 nucleotides matching TRBD1. The CDR3 is 13 amino acids. Trimming removed 5 bases from V and 6 bases from J; junction bases left unmatched: 6. The germline CDR1 and CDR2 sequences are KGHSH and LQKENI.

The CDR3 region has the DNA TGTGCCAGCAGGCCGGGGGGCTCCGGAGGGGAAGCTTTCTTT. Translated: CASRPGGSGGEAFF. V gene TRBV28 combines with J gene TRBJ1-1; D is perhaps TRBD1 (6 bases). The V end was cut by 6 bases, the J end by 8 bases, with 19 bases between. This CDR3 region has 14 residues. Germline CDR1 reads MDHEN; CDR2 reads SYDVKM.

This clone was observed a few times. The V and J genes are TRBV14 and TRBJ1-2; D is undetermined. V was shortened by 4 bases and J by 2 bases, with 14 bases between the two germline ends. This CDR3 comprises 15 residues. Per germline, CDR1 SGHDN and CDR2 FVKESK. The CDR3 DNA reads TGTGCCAGCAGCCCAACCCTTCGACTAAACTATGGCTACACCTTC. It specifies CASSPTLRLNYGYTF.

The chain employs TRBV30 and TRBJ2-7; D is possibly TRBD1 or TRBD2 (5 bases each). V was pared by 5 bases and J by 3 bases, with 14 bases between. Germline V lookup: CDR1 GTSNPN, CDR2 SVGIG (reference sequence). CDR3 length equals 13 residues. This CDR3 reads CAWGTGTDYEQYF. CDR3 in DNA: TGTGCCTGGGGCACCGGGACGGACTACGAGCAGTACTTC.

The CDR3 here is CASSQEAGAPESPLHF. The CDR3, as DNA: TGCGCCAGCAGCCAAGAAGCGGGGGCGCCGGAATCACCCCTCCACTTT. This chain connects TRBV4-1 to TRBJ1-6; D perhaps matches TRBD1 (6 bases). V dropped 0 bases and J dropped 10 bases, with 16 bases sitting between them. Germline V gives CDR1 MGHRA, CDR2 YSYEKL. The CDR3 sequence is 16 residues long.

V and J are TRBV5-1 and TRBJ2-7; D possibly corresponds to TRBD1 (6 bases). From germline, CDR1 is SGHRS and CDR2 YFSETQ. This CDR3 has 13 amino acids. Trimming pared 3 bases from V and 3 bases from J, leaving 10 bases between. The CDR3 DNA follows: TGCGCCAGCAGCTCTGGACAGCTCTACGAGCAGTACTTC. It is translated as CASSSGQLYEQYF.

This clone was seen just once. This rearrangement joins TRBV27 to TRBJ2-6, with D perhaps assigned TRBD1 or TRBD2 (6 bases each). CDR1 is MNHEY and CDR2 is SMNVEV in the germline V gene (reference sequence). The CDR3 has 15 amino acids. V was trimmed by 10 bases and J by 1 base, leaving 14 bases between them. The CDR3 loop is CATNRGGSGANVLTF. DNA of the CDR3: TGTGCCACCAACCGAGGGGGGTCTGGGGCCAACGTCCTGACTTTC.

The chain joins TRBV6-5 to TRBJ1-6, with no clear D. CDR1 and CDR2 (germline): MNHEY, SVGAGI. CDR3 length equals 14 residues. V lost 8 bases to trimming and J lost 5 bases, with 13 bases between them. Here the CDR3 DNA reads TGTGCCAGCGGTAGAGGGTTGGATAATTCACCCCTCCACTTT. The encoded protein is CASGRGLDNSPLHF.

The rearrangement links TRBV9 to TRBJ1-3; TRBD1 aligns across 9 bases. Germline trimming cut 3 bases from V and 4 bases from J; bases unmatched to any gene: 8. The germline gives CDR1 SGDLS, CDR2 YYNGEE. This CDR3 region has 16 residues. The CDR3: CASSALDRGNGNTIYF. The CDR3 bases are TGTGCCAGCAGCGCACTGGACAGGGGAAACGGAAACACCATATATTTT.

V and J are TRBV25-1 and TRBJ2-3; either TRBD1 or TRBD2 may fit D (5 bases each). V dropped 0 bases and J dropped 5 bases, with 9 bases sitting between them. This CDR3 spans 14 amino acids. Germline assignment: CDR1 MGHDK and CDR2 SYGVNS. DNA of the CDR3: TGTGCCAGCAGTGAATATGTGGGGGAAGATACGCAGTATTTT. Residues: CASSEYVGEDTQYF. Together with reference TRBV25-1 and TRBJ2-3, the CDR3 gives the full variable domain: EADIYQTPRYLVIGTGKKITLECSQTMGHDKMYWYQQDPGMELHLIHYSYGVNSTEKGDLSSESTVSRIRTEHFPLTLESARPSHTSQYLCASSEYVGEDTQYFGPGTRLTVL.

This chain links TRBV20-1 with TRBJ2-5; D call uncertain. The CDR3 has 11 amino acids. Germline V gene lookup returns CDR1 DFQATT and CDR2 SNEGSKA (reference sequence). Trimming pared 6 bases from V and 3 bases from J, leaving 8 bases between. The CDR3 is CSAGKEETQYF. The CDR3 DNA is TGCAGTGCAGGAAAAGAAGAGACCCAGTACTTC.

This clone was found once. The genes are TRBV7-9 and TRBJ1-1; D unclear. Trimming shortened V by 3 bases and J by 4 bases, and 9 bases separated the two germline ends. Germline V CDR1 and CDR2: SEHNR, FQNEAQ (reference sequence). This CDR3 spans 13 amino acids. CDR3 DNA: TGTGCCAGCAGCTTGGCAGACTTCACTGAAGCTTTCTTT. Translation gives CASSLADFTEAFF. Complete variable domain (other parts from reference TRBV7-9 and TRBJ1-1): DTGVSQNPRHKITKRGQNVTFRCDPISEHNRLYWYRQTLGQGPEFLTYFQNEAQLEKSRLLSDRFSAERPKGSFSTLEIQRTEQGDSAMYLCASSLADFTEAFFGQGTRLTVV.